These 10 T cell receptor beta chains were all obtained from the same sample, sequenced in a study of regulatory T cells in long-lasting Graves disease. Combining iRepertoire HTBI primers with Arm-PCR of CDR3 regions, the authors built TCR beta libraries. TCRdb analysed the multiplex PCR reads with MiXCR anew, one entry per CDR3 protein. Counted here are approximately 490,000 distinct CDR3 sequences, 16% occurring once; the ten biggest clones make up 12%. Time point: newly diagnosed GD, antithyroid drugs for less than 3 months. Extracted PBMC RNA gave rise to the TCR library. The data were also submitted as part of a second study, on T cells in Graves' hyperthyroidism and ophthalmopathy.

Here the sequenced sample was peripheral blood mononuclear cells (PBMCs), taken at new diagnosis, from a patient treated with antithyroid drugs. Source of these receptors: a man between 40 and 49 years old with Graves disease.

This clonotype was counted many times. DNA of the CDR3: TGTGCCAGCAGTTTAACGACGGGCGGGAGTAATGAAAAACTGTTTTTT. This encodes CASSLTTGGSNEKLFF. The rearrangement uses TRBV12-3 or TRBV12-4 and TRBJ1-4; no clear D gene. The CDR3 consists of 16 residues. Trimming shortened V by 2 bases and J by 4 bases, and 14 bases separated the two germline ends.

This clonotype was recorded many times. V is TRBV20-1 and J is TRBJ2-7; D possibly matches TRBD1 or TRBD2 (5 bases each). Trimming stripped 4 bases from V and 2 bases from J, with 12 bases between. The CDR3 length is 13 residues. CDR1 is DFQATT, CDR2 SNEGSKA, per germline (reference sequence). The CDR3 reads CSANRDRTYEQYF. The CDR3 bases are TGCAGTGCTAACCGGGACCGAACCTACGAGCAGTACTTC.

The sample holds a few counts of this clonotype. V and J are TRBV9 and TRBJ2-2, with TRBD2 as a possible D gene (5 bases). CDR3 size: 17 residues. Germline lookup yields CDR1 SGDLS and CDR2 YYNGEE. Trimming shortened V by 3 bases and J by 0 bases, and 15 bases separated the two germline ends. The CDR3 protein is CASSATWTGSNTGELFF. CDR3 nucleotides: TGTGCCAGCAGCGCCACCTGGACGGGATCGAACACCGGGGAGCTGTTTTTT.

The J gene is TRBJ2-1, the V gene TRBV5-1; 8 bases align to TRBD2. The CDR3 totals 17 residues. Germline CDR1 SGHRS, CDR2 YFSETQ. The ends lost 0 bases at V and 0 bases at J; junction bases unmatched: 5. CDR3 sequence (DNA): TGCGCCAGCAGCTTGGACACCGGGACTAGCTCCTACAATGAGCAGTTCTTC. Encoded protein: CASSLDTGTSSYNEQFF.

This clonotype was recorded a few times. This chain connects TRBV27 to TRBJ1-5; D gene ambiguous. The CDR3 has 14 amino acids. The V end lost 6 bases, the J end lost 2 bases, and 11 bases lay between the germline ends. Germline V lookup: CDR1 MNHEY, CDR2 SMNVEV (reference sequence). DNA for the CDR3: TGTGCCAGCAGCCCAAGCGGGCGCAATCAGCCCCAGCATTTT. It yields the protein CASSPSGRNQPQHF.

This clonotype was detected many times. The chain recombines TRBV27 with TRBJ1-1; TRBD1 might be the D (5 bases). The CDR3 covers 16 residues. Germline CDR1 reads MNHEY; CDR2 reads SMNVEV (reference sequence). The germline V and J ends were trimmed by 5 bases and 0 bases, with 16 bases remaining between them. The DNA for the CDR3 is TGTGCCAGCAGTCCCCGGAAGGGGTACATGAACACTGAAGCTTTCTTT. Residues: CASSPRKGYMNTEAFF.

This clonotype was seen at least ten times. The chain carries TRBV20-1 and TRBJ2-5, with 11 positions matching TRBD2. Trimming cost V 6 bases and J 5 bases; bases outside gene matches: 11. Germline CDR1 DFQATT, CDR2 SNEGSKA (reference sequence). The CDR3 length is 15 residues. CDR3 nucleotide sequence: TGCAGTGCACCTCCACTAGCGGGAGTGGGTGAGACCCAGTACTTC. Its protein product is CSAPPLAGVGETQYF.

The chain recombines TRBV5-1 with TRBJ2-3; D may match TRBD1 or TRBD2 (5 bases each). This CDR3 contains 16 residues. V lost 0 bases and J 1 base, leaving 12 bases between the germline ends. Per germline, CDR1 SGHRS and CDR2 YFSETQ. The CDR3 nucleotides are TGCGCCAGCAGCTTGGTATCTAGAGGGGGCACAGATACGCAGTATTTT. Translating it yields CASSLVSRGGTDTQYF.

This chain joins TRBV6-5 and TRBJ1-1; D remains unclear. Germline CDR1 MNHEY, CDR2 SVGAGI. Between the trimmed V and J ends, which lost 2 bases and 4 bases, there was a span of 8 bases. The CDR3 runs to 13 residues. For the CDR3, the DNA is TGTGCCAGCAGTTACGGTCGCAGCACTGAAGCTTTCTTT. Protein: CASSYGRSTEAFF.

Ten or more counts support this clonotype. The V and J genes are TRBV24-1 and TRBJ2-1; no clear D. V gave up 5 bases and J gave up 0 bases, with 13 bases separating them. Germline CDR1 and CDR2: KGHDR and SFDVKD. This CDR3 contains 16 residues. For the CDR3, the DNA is TGTGCCACCAGTGCCTTGGACGTTCGCTCCTACAATGAGCAGTTCTTC. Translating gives CATSALDVRSYNEQFF.